This entry concerns a single T cell receptor (beta chain). The antigen remains unidentified. These data come from a study of T cell clonotyping in hematopoietic cell transplantation. Study conclusions and caveats: Cells were unsorted, so CD4 and CD8 contributions were not separated. After transplant, recipient diversity fell while pathologically expanded clonotypes grew through day 180.

Sequenced by immunoSEQ multiplex PCR; TCRdb stores in-frame clones only, minus some. The table records some 35,000 clones, 90% to 95% of them present only once. The CDR3 runs to 15 residues. The V end was cut by 0 bases, the J end by 4 bases, with 11 bases between. CDR1 and CDR2 from the germline V gene are SGDLS and YYNGEE. Noted time point: recipient sample about 28 days before transplant, after cytoreduction. The sequence derives from a man in his forties with chronic myeloid leukemia. Some clones in this sample may be carry-over from other donors' samples. The V gene is TRBV9, the J gene TRBJ1-3, with no clear D. Here the sequenced sample was peripheral blood mononuclear cells, taken before stem cell transplant. The CDR3 spells CASSVEGGLGNTIYF. The CDR3 DNA reads TGTGCCAGCAGCGTAGAGGGAGGCCTCGGAAACACCATATATTTT.